A single sample is the source of the 4 T cell receptor beta chains below, sequenced in a study of T cell clonality in common variable immunodeficiency. The protocol was immunoSEQ multiplex PCR, while the TCRdb copy is restricted to in-frame clones and leaves out a portion. The data show around 81,000 clones, none appearing only once, with over 0.7% held by the ten largest. Sequenced sample: peripheral blood mononuclear cells. All receptors come from a person aged 18 to 69 in good health.

This clone occurred a few times. With the read ending 3 residues before the CDR3 end, the germline J gene is used to fill in that end. The V gene is TRBV11-1, the J gene TRBJ2-7; D might be TRBD1 (5 bases). CDR3 size: 14 residues. V lost 1 base and J lost 1, with 8 bases in between. Germline V CDR1 and CDR2: SGHAT, FQDESV (reference sequence). CDR3 in amino acids: CASSLGRQSYEQYF. CDR3 DNA, as far as it was read: TGTGCCAGCAGCTTAGGAAGACAGTCCTACGAG.

This clone appeared many times. Read data end 3 residues before the CDR3 end; the end is taken from the germline J gene. This chain connects TRBV7-3 to TRBJ2-7; possibly TRBD2 for D (5 bases). V was pared by 5 bases and J by 5 bases, with 13 bases between. The CDR3 is 13 amino acids. Germline loops: CDR1 SGHTA, CDR2 FQGTGA. The CDR3 sequence: CASSTTSGDEQYF. The CDR3 bases that were read are TGTGCCAGCAGCACCACCTCCGGGGACGAG.

Ten or more counts support this clone. The read is 3 residues too short to cover the CDR3 end, so that end is filled in from the germline J gene. The J gene is TRBJ2-2, the V gene TRBV7-2; a possible D gene is TRBD1 (6 bases). Germline values: CDR1 SGHTA, CDR2 FQGNSA. The CDR3 runs 13 residues. The V gene lost 7 bases and the J gene lost 1 base, with 7 bases spanning the gap. The CDR3 protein is CASKGVNTGELFF. The CDR3 bases that were read are TGTGCCAGCAAGGGGGTGAACACCGGGGAG.

This clone has a count of ten or more. The CDR3 extends 3 residues past the end of the read, so its final part is completed from the germline J gene. The chain joins TRBV7-2 to TRBJ1-1, with TRBD1 matching over 8 bases. Germline V CDR1 and CDR2: SGHTA, FQGNSA. The CDR3 contains 15 residues. The J segment lost 5 bases and the V segment lost 5 bases, leaving 10 bases of the junction unmatched. CDR3 DNA, as far as it was read: TGTGCCAGCAGCATGACAGGGGTTTCGGTAACTGAA. Its translation is CASSMTGVSVTE. In full, the CDR3 reads CASSMTGVSVTEAFF.